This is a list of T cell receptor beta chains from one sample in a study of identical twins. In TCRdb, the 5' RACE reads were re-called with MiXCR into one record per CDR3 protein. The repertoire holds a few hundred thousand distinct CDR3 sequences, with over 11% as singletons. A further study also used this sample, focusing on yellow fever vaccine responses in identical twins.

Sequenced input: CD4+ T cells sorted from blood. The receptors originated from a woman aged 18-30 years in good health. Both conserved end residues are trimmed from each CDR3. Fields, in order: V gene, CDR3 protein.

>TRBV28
ASSSYRGAYEQY
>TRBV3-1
ASSARTGGYEQY
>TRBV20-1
SAQGLAGHYEQF
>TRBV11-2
ASSLTVTAEAF
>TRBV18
ASSPQNRDYEQY
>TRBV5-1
ASSLVPGALTDTQY
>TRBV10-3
ASRTEDQPQH
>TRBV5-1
ASSTAGTENTEAF
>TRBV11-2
ASSREGGPYEQY
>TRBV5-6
ASSPGTGVLEETQY
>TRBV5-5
ASSLKEGVAANTGELF